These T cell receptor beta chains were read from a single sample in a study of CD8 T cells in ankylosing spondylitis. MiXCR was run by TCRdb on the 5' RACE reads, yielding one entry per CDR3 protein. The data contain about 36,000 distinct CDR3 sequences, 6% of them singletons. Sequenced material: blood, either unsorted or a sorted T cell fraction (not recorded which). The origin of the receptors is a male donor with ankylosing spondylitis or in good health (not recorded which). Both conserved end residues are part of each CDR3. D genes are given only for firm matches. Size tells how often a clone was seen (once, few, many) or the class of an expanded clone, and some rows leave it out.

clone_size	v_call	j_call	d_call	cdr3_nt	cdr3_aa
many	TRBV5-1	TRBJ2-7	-	TGCGCCAGCAGCCAAAAGGACGGGACGCCCCAGTACTTC	CASSQKDGTPQYF
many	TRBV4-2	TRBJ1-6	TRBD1	TGTGCCAGCAGCCGGGACAGCAGCTCCTATAATTCACCCCTCCACTTT	CASSRDSSSYNSPLHF
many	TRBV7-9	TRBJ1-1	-	TGTGCCAGCAGCCCAAATGTCCCTTCACTTGTAGCTTTCTTT	CASSPNVPSLVAFF
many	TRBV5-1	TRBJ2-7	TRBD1	TGCGCCAGCAGCTTGTACTCCGGGACAGGGTCCCCCTACGAGCAGTACTTC	CASSLYSGTGSPYEQYF
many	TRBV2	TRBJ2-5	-	TGTGCCAGCAAGTACCAAGAGACCCAGTACTTC	CASKYQETQYF
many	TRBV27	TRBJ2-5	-	TGTGCCAGCAGTTTCTGGACTCACCAAGAGACCCAGTACTTC	CASSFWTHQETQYF
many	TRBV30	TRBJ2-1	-	TGTGCCTGGAACGGTTACTCCTACAATGAGCAGTTCTTC	CAWNGYSYNEQFF
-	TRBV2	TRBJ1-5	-	TGTACCTGCAGTTTAAGACTTTCGGAAGCGGGATATAGCAATCAGCCCCAGCATTTT	CTCSLRLSEAGYSNQPQHF
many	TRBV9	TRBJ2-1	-	TGTGCCAGCAGCGCCTCGGACACCCTCCTCAATGAGCAGTTCTTC	CASSASDTLLNEQFF
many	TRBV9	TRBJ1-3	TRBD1	TGTGCCAGCAGCGCAGGGGGCTTATCTGGAAACACCATATATTTT	CASSAGGLSGNTIYF
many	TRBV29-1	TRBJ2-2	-	TGCAGCGTTGGGTCGGACTCCGGGGAGCTGTTTTTT	CSVGSDSGELFF
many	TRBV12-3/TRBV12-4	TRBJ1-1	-	TGTGCCAGCAGTTTAGGCTGGGGGGGCCAGAACACTGAAGCTTTCTTT	CASSLGWGGQNTEAFF
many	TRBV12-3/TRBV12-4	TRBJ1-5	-	TGTGCCAGCAGTTTAGCCAGCAATCAGCCCCAGCATTTT	CASSLASNQPQHF
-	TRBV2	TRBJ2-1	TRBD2	TGTGCCATCAGTTTTCGGTTAGAGGCTAGCGGGAGTTCCTACAATGAGCAGTTCTTC	CAISFRLEASGSSYNEQFF
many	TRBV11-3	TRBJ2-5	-	TGTGCCAGCAGCCACGGGTGGACAGACAAAGAGACCCAGTACTTC	CASSHGWTDKETQYF
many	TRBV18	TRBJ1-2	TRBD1	TGTGCCAGCTCACCAGCCAGGGGGGATGGCTACACCTTC	CASSPARGDGYTF
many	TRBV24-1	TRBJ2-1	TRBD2	TGTGCCACCAGTGATTGGAGGACTAGCGGTTACAATGAGCAGTTCTTC	CATSDWRTSGYNEQFF
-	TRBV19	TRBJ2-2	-	TGTGCCAGTAGATCTAGCGTTGACACCGGGGAGCTGTTTTTT	CASRSSVDTGELFF
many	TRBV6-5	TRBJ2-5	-	TGTGCCAGCAGTTACTCGAGTGGGGTAGAGACCCAGTACTTC	CASSYSSGVETQYF
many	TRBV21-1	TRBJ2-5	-	TGTGCCAGCACAGGGGGGAGGCGCCAAGAGACCCAGTACTTC	CASTGGRRQETQYF
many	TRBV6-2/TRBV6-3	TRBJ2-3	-	TGTGCCAGCCGGCGCAGGAAAAGCACAGATACGCAGTATTTT	CASRRRKSTDTQYF
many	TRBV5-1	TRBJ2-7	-	TGCGCCAGCAGCCCCCCAAGCTCCTACGAGCAGTACTTC	CASSPPSSYEQYF
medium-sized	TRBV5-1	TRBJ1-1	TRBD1	TGCGCCAGCAGCTTTCTTGCGGGAGGGGGCGGCACTGAAGCTTTCTTT	CASSFLAGGGGTEAFF